This entry lists 4 T cell receptor beta chains sequenced from one sample in a study of T-cell reconstitution after alpha-beta-depleted transplantation in children. Unique molecular identifiers were incorporated when the TCRbeta library was constructed. TCRdb analysed the PCR reads with MiXCR anew, one entry per CDR3 protein. Found here are 400,000 to 550,000 distinct CDR3 sequences, roughly 10% of them singletons; the top ten hold roughly 2.1%. This specimen was PBMCs, taken before TCRalphabeta/CD19-depleted stem cell transplant. The receptor set was obtained from a child aged 2-15 years with inherited bone marrow failure, due to receive a stem cell transplant.

This clonotype occurred many times. This chain links TRBV5-1 with TRBJ2-2; D possibly corresponds to TRBD2 (5 bases). Trimming stripped 6 bases from V and 4 bases from J, with 13 bases between. Per the germline V gene, CDR1 is SGHRS and CDR2 is YFSETQ. The CDR3 is 14 amino acids. The CDR3 here is CASNSASSTGELFF. The CDR3 nucleotides read TGCGCCAGCAATTCGGCTAGCTCCACCGGGGAGCTGTTTTTT.

This clonotype appeared a few times. The V call is TRBV27, the J call TRBJ1-3, with D unclear. The CDR3 is made up of 15 amino acids. Deletions cut 6 bases from V and 0 bases from J, with 12 bases between. Per the germline V gene, CDR1 is MNHEY and CDR2 is SMNVEV (reference sequence). The CDR3 region has the DNA TGTGCCAGCAGCCACGGACCGACCTCTGGAAACACCATATATTTT. This gives the protein CASSHGPTSGNTIYF.

V and J are TRBV11-2 and TRBJ2-3; D gene uncertain. The CDR3 sequence is 13 residues long. CDR1 and CDR2 (germline): SGHAT, FQNNGV. The V and J ends lost 6 bases and 2 bases respectively, with 9 bases between them. In DNA, the CDR3 is TGTGCCAGCAGTCGGGTAGCCACAGATACGCAGTATTTT. Encoded protein: CASSRVATDTQYF.

This clonotype occurred many times. V usage is TRBV4-3 and J usage is TRBJ2-2; no clear D gene. The ends were cut back, 0 bases at V and 1 base at J, with 18 bases in the middle. CDR1 and CDR2 (germline): LGHNA, YSLEER. This CDR3 comprises 19 residues. The CDR3 region is CASSQEIWEAFLNTGELFF. The CDR3 coding sequence is TGCGCCAGCAGCCAAGAGATTTGGGAAGCTTTCCTGAACACCGGGGAGCTGTTTTTT.